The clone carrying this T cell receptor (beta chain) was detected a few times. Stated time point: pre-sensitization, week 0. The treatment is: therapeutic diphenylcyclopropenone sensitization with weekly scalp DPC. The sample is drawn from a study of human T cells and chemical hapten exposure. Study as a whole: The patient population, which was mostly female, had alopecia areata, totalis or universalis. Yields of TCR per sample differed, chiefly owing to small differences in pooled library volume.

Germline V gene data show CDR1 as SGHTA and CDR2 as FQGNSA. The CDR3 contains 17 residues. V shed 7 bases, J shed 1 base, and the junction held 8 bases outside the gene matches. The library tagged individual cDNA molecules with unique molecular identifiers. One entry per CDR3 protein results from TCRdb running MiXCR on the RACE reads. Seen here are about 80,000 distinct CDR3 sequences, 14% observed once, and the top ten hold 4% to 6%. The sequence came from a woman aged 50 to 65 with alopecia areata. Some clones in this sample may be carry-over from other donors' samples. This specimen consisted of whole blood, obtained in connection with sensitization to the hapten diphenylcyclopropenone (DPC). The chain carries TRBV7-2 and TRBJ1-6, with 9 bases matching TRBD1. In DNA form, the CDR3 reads TGTGCCAGCAACGACAGGGGGACTAAGTCCTATAATTCACCCCTCCACTTT. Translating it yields CASNDRGTKSYNSPLHF. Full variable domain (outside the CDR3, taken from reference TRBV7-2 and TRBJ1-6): GAGVSQSPSNKVTEKGKDVELRCDPISGHTALYWYRQSLGQGLEFLIYFQGNSAPDKSGLPSDRFSAERTGGSVSTLTIQRTQQEDSAVYLCASNDRGTKSYNSPLHFGNGTRLTVT.